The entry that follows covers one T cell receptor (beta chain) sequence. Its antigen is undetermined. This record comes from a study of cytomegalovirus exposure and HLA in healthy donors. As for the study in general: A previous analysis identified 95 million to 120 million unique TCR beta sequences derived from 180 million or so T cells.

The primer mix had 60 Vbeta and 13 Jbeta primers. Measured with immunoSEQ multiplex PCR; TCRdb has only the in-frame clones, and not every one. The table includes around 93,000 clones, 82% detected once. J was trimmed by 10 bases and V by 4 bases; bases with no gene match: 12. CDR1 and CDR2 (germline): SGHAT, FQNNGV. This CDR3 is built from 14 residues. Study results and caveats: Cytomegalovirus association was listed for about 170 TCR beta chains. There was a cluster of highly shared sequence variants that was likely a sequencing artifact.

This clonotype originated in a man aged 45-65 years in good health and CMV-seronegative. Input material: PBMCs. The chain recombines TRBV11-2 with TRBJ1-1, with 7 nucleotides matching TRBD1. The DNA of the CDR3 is TGTGCCAGCAGCTACAGTACAGGGGTCAGAGGAGCTTTCTTT. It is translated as CASSYSTGVRGAFF.